These 26 T cell receptor beta chains originate from one sample sequenced in a study of blood T cells in healthy people across ages. Next came a second PCR, run for roughly 6 to 11 cycles, which used a sample-barcoded 5' primer along with a J-beta primer mix. TCRdb passed the 5' RACE reads through MiXCR, listing each CDR3 protein once. Among about 940,000 distinct CDR3 sequences listed, 40% to 60% were seen once. Input material: blood. These TCRs come from a man aged 25-45 years in good health.

This clonotype showed up just once. The chain joins TRBV7-8 to TRBJ2-7; the D gene is possibly TRBD1 (5 bases). Between the trimmed V and J ends, which lost 8 bases and 6 bases, there was a span of 17 bases. The CDR3 is made up of 13 amino acids. Germline-derived CDR1 and CDR2 are SGHVS and FQNEAQ. The DNA of the CDR3 is TGTGCCAGCTCCCCCCAGGGCAAAGGCGAGCAGTACTTC. Its translation is CASSPQGKGEQYF.

This clonotype was detected a few times. V usage is TRBV5-1 and J usage is TRBJ2-5, with a tentative D call TRBD2 (5 bases). CDR1 is SGHRS, CDR2 YFSETQ, per germline. V was shortened by 7 bases and J by 2 bases, with 9 bases between the two germline ends. There are 12 residues in the CDR3. The CDR3 sequence: CASASGQETQYF. The CDR3 DNA follows: TGCGCCAGCGCCTCGGGACAAGAGACCCAGTACTTC.

This chain joins TRBV24-1 and TRBJ2-3; no clear D gene. Germline V gene sequence: CDR1 KGHDR, CDR2 SFDVKD. Between the trimmed V and J ends, which lost 7 bases and 6 bases, there was a span of 10 bases. The CDR3 spans 12 residues. CDR3 protein: CATRSTADTQYF. Written as DNA, the CDR3 is TGTGCCACCAGGTCCACGGCGGATACGCAGTATTTT.

This clonotype was seen ten or more times. The genes are TRBV28 and TRBJ2-1, with 13 bases identical to TRBD2. In germline, CDR1 is MDHEN, CDR2 SYDVKM. Trimming cost V 4 bases and J 0 bases; bases outside gene matches: 6. The CDR3 extends over 18 amino acids. This CDR3 is CASSSNRLAGGSYNEQFF. The CDR3 DNA reads TGTGCCAGCAGTTCCAACCGACTAGCGGGGGGCTCCTACAATGAGCAGTTCTTC.

This chain links TRBV11-2 with TRBJ2-1, with D possibly TRBD2 on 5 matching bases. Germline values: CDR1 SGHAT, CDR2 FQNNGV. The length of the CDR3 is 14 residues. V shed 5 bases and J shed 9 bases, with 17 bases lying between them. CDR3 coding DNA: TGTGCCAGCAGCCCGTACGGGGAAGCCGGTGAGCAGTTCTTC. As protein: CASSPYGEAGEQFF. Using reference TRBV11-2 and TRBJ2-1 for the parts outside the CDR3, the full variable domain is EAGVAQSPRYKIIEKRQSVAFWCNPISGHATLYWYQQILGQGPKLLIQFQNNGVVDDSQLPKDRFSAERLKGVDSTLKIQPAKLEDSAVYLCASSPYGEAGEQFFGPGTRLTVL.

The chain combines TRBV7-8 with TRBJ2-1; D is unresolved. V dropped 0 bases and J dropped 5 bases, with 11 bases sitting between them. The CDR3 sequence is 15 residues long. Looked up from germline, CDR1 is SGHVS and CDR2 is FQNEAQ. CDR3 amino acids: CASSLAVDSHNEQFF. CDR3 coding DNA: TGTGCCAGCAGCTTAGCAGTTGACTCTCACAATGAGCAGTTCTTC.

The V gene is TRBV7-2, the J gene TRBJ1-2, with 8 bases matching TRBD1. This CDR3 comprises 14 residues. Germline-derived CDR1 and CDR2 are SGHTA and FQGNSA. The junction had 4 bases not matched to a gene; V was cut back by 5 bases and J by 2 bases. In nucleotides, the CDR3 is TGTGCCAGCAGCAATACAGGGGGAAACTATGGCTACACCTTC. Amino acid sequence: CASSNTGGNYGYTF. Drawing the rest from reference TRBV7-2 and TRBJ1-2, the complete variable domain is GAGVSQSPSNKVTEKGKDVELRCDPISGHTALYWYRQSLGQGLEFLIYFQGNSAPDKSGLPSDRFSAERTGGSVSTLTIQRTQQEDSAVYLCASSNTGGNYGYTFGSGTRLTVV.

The chain employs TRBV27 and TRBJ2-1; D perhaps matches TRBD1 (6 bases). This CDR3 comprises 15 residues. Germline V gene lookup returns CDR1 MNHEY and CDR2 SMNVEV (reference sequence). V was clipped by 0 bases and J by 11 bases, with 17 bases between them. The CDR3 DNA reads as TGTGCCAGCAGTTTATCGACACCCGACAGGACCAAGCAGTTCTTC. It specifies CASSLSTPDRTKQFF.

Only a few counts were recorded for this clonotype. This chain uses TRBV27 with TRBJ2-5; D gene ambiguous. The assigned J gene may be wrong: the sequence end matches TRBJ2-7 better. The CDR3 length is 15 residues. Germline V gene lookup returns CDR1 MNHEY and CDR2 SMNVEV (reference sequence). The CDR3 coding sequence is TGTGCCAGCAGTTTATCAGGCGGTCTAATCTACGAGCAGTACTTC. Amino acids: CASSLSGGLIYEQYF.

The gene calls are TRBV14 and TRBJ2-3; tentative D call: TRBD2 (5 bases). The V gene's germline CDR1 is SGHDN and CDR2 FVKESK. The CDR3 sequence is 15 residues long. The ends were cut back, 5 bases at V and 0 bases at J, with 12 bases in the middle. The CDR3 region is CASSRTGASTDTQYF. The DNA for the CDR3 is TGTGCCAGCAGCAGGACTGGAGCTAGCACAGATACGCAGTATTTT.

This clonotype showed up just a few times. The CDR3 DNA sequence: TGTGCCAGCAGTTCCATTAACTTCTTCAATGAGCAGTTCTTC. Amino acid sequence: CASSSINFFNEQFF. The rearrangement uses TRBV12-3 or TRBV12-4 and TRBJ2-1; D gene unclear. The V end lost 4 bases, the J end lost 6 bases, and 13 bases lay between the germline ends. This CDR3 comprises 14 residues.

With regard to this clonotype: One junction end disagrees with the germline gene, perhaps due to a read error. The genes are TRBV5-1 and TRBJ1-2; no clear D gene. This CDR3 contains 13 residues. Germline CDR1 reads SGHRS; CDR2 reads YFSETQ. In DNA, the CDR3 is TGCGCCTGCAGCTCGGTAGGGTTCTATGGCTACACCTTC. Its translation is CACSSVGFYGYTF.

This clonotype occurred once. The chain is built from TRBV28 and TRBJ1-3; maybe TRBD1 (5 bases). This CDR3 has 15 residues. Per germline, CDR1 MDHEN and CDR2 SYDVKM. V lost 5 bases, J lost 4 bases, and 15 bases lay in between. CDR3 in amino acids: CASSRLAGDGNTIYF. The CDR3 nucleotides read TGTGCCAGCAGTAGACTTGCGGGGGACGGAAACACCATATATTTT.

The V call is TRBV4-1, the J call TRBJ2-3; D uncertain. Looked up from germline, CDR1 is MGHRA and CDR2 is YSYEKL. CDR3 length: 17 amino acids. The V end was cut by 0 bases, the J end by 0 bases, with 13 bases between. CDR3 DNA: TGCGCCAGCAGCCAAGAGTCGATCGTCTCTAGCACAGATACGCAGTATTTT. Encoded protein: CASSQESIVSSTDTQYF.

The V gene is TRBV5-1, the J gene TRBJ2-3; no clear D gene. Looked up from germline, CDR1 is SGHRS and CDR2 is YFSETQ. V was trimmed by 1 base and J by 2 bases, leaving 11 bases between them. The CDR3 is 15 amino acids. CDR3 residues: CASSLIQHYTDTQYF. The CDR3 bases are TGCGCCAGCAGCTTGATCCAGCATTACACAGATACGCAGTATTTT.

The genes are TRBV9 and TRBJ2-1, with D possibly TRBD2 on 6 matching bases. V lost 7 bases and J lost 3, with 14 bases in between. The germline V gene encodes CDR1 SGDLS and CDR2 YYNGEE. The length of the CDR3 is 14 residues. As DNA, the CDR3 is TGTGCCAGCCGACGGGGGACTGACTACAATGAGCAGTTCTTC. This sequence encodes CASRRGTDYNEQFF.

The chain employs TRBV25-1 and TRBJ1-2; the D is unclear. V was clipped by 2 bases and J by 1 base, with 8 bases between them. The length of the CDR3 is 14 residues. CDR1 is MGHDK and CDR2 is SYGVNS in the germline V gene. CDR3 coding DNA: TGTGCCAGCAGTGAACCCCTCCATAACTATGGCTACACCTTC. Translating it yields CASSEPLHNYGYTF.

The rearrangement uses TRBV20-1 and TRBJ2-1; TRBD2 is a possible D gene (6 bases). Germline V gene sequence: CDR1 DFQATT, CDR2 SNEGSKA (reference sequence). The CDR3 extends over 12 amino acids. V lost 5 bases and J lost 3, with 8 bases in between. CDR3 bases: TGCAGTGCTCTCGGGGGCTACAATGAGCAGTTCTTC. The encoded protein is CSALGGYNEQFF.

The chain combines TRBV12-3 or TRBV12-4 with TRBJ2-2; D uncertain. This CDR3 is 14 amino acids long. Trimming removed 3 bases from V and 6 bases from J, with 11 bases in between. The CDR3 is CASSFGLGSGELFF. CDR3 coding DNA: TGTGCCAGCAGTTTCGGGCTGGGCTCCGGGGAGCTGTTTTTT.

This clonotype was recorded a few times. V gene TRBV27 combines with J gene TRBJ1-1; no reliable D call. This CDR3 is built from 13 residues. V dropped 3 bases and J dropped 1 base, with 6 bases sitting between them. Germline CDR1 and CDR2: MNHEY and SMNVEV (reference sequence). The CDR3 sequence is CASSFDQNTEAFF. DNA for the CDR3: TGTGCCAGCAGTTTCGATCAGAACACTGAAGCTTTCTTT.

The chain links TRBV5-1 to TRBJ2-5; TRBD2 is a possible D gene (6 bases). The better agreement between TRBJ2-7 and the DNA end casts doubt on the J call. Germline CDR1 and CDR2: SGHRS and YFSETQ. There are 13 residues in the CDR3. As DNA, the CDR3 is TGCGCCAGCAGCCCGGGGGTCCTCTACGAGCAGTACTTC. Translation: CASSPGVLYEQYF.

This clonotype was counted a single time. This chain joins TRBV7-9 and TRBJ2-6; no firm D call. CDR3 length: 11 amino acids. V was pared by 3 bases and J by 11 bases, with 5 bases between. CDR1 and CDR2 from the germline V gene are SEHNR and FQNEAQ (reference sequence). CDR3: CASSFAHVLTF. In DNA form, the CDR3 reads TGTGCCAGCAGCTTCGCCCACGTCCTGACTTTC. Drawing the rest from reference TRBV7-9 and TRBJ2-6, the complete variable domain is DTGVSQNPRHKITKRGQNVTFRCDPISEHNRLYWYRQTLGQGPEFLTYFQNEAQLEKSRLLSDRFSAERPKGSFSTLEIQRTEQGDSAMYLCASSFAHVLTFGAGSRLTVL.

The rearrangement joins TRBV20-1 to TRBJ2-5; 9 bases match TRBD1. The last part of the DNA fits TRBJ2-7 better; the J call may be wrong. This CDR3 region has 15 residues. Germline CDR1 reads DFQATT; CDR2 reads SNEGSKA (reference sequence). CDR3 sequence: CSATPAADRGYEQYF. DNA of the CDR3: TGCAGTGCTACCCCTGCCGCGGACAGGGGATACGAGCAGTACTTC.

This chain uses TRBV6-1 with TRBJ2-5; 7 nucleotides match TRBD1. CDR3 length equals 13 residues. The germline CDR1 and CDR2 sequences are MNHNS and SASEGT. The V and J ends lost 6 bases and 5 bases, in that order; junction bases with no gene match: 6. The CDR3 region is CASRMDRRETQYF. CDR3 nucleotides: TGTGCCAGCAGAATGGACAGGAGGGAGACCCAGTACTTC.

This clonotype was observed a few times. The rearrangement joins TRBV7-9 to TRBJ2-5, with TRBD2 as a possible D gene (5 bases). The V gene lost 4 bases and the J gene lost 1 base, with 13 bases spanning the gap. The CDR3 is 15 amino acids. CDR1 SEHNR and CDR2 FQNEAQ come from the germline V gene (reference sequence). CDR3 in amino acids: CASSSTGIGQETQYF. The DNA for the CDR3 is TGTGCCAGCAGCTCAACCGGGATCGGCCAAGAGACCCAGTACTTC.

J is TRBJ2-1 and V is TRBV28, with 9 bases identical to TRBD1. Trimming at V came to 5 bases and at J to 9 bases, leaving 11 bases not matched to a gene. The CDR3 runs 15 residues. CDR1 is MDHEN, CDR2 SYDVKM, per germline. This CDR3 reads CASSTPQGARGEQFF. The CDR3 nucleotides are TGTGCCAGCAGTACCCCACAGGGGGCCCGGGGTGAGCAGTTCTTC.